The present T cell receptor (beta chain) was sequenced within a study of PD-L1 blockade in urothelial cancer. The overall study: Males with bladder-origin urothelial cancer constituted most of the 29 patients.

Sample contribution per patient ranged from 1 to 8, covering pretreatment and on-treatment. CDR3 size: 14 residues. Trimming pared 4 bases from V and 4 bases from J, leaving 15 bases between. Germline-derived CDR1 and CDR2 are SGHRS and YFSETQ. TCRdb keeps only in-frame clones here, not all; method: immunoSEQ multiplex PCR. The table lists about 100,000 clones, over 80% of them singletons. This clonotype originated in an elderly woman with urothelial cancer. This material consisted of PBMCs, taken around atezolizumab (anti-PD-L1) treatment. The chain is built from TRBV5-1 and TRBJ2-7, with D possibly matching TRBD2 (5 bases). This CDR3 is CASSPDGSGYEQYF. In DNA, the CDR3 is TGCGCCAGCAGCCCGGATGGGAGTGGGTACGAGCAGTACTTC.